The 8 T cell receptor beta chains reported below all come from one sample, sequenced in a study of T cell changes during pregnancy in multiple sclerosis. The method was immunoSEQ multiplex PCR; TCRdb's version includes in-frame clones alone and lacks a portion of them. The table includes around 45,000 clones, over 80% detected once. The source material was CD4+ T cells from peripheral blood mononuclear cells, sampled before pregnancy. The receptors shown here come from a female donor with multiple sclerosis, enrolled in a pregnancy study.

The sample holds one count of this clone. This chain joins TRBV18 and TRBJ1-4; TRBD1 agrees at 9 bases. Germline V gene sequence: CDR1 KGHSH, CDR2 LQKENI. The CDR3 totals 15 residues. Germline trimming cut 4 bases from V and 7 bases from J; bases unmatched to any gene: 7. The CDR3 reads CASSRTGTGSEKLFF. CDR3 bases: TGTGCCAGCTCACGAACCGGGACAGGGAGTGAAAAACTGTTTTTT.

J is TRBJ2-3 and V is TRBV19; 7 bases fit TRBD1. CDR3 length: 14 amino acids. V shed 3 bases, J shed 0 bases, and the junction held 0 bases outside the gene matches. The germline V gene encodes CDR1 LNHDA and CDR2 SQIVND (reference sequence). Here the CDR3 reads CASSMTGSTDTQYF. The CDR3 nucleotides are TGTGCCAGTAGTATGACAGGGAGCACAGATACGCAGTATTTT.

The rearrangement joins TRBV4-1 to TRBJ2-3; TRBD2 is a possible D gene (6 bases). V shed 1 base and J shed 0 bases, with 20 bases lying between them. Germline CDR1 reads MGHRA; CDR2 reads YSYEKL. The CDR3 totals 19 residues. The CDR3 DNA is TGCGCCAGCAGCCAAGGTCACCCGGGAGCCCACGCTAGCACAGATACGCAGTATTTT. It yields the protein CASSQGHPGAHASTDTQYF.

In DNA, the CDR3 is TGTGCTAGTGGTTTGGTACGGGAGGAGTGGGGGGAAGATACGCAGTATTTT. Protein product: CASGLVREEWGEDTQYF. This chain connects TRBV12-5 to TRBJ2-3; 7 bases map to TRBD2. Germline CDR1 reads LGHNT; CDR2 reads FRNRAP. The CDR3 runs to 17 residues. V trimming: 0 bases; J trimming: 5 bases; junction bases outside the gene matches: 11.

This clone was found once. The chain is built from TRBV5-5 and TRBJ2-1, with a weak D call TRBD1 (6 bases). This CDR3 comprises 19 residues. Germline values: CDR1 SGHKS, CDR2 YYEKEE (reference sequence). Trimming took 2 bases from V and 6 from J, leaving 27 bases between them. The DNA of the CDR3 is TGTGCCAGCAGCTTACAAGATCCGCAGGGGCTCAATGCCTTCAATGAGCAGTTCTTC. Translating gives CASSLQDPQGLNAFNEQFF.

In its sample, this clone was seen once. V is TRBV7-8 and J is TRBJ1-3; D may be TRBD1 (5 bases). Trimming removed 4 bases from V and 0 bases from J, with 10 bases in between. CDR1 and CDR2 (germline): SGHVS, FQNEAQ. The CDR3 runs 15 residues. The CDR3 region is CASSSDRVSGNTIYF. The CDR3 DNA reads as TGTGCCAGCAGCTCCGACAGAGTCTCTGGAAACACCATATATTTT.

V gene TRBV18 combines with J gene TRBJ2-6; D is unresolved. The CDR3 has 12 residues. V was cut by 8 bases and J by 6 bases, with 8 bases left in between. CDR1 is KGHSH, CDR2 LQKENI, per germline. CDR3 loop: CASTRKANVLTF. CDR3 DNA: TGTGCCAGCACGAGAAAGGCCAACGTCCTGACTTTC.

The J gene is TRBJ2-7, the V gene TRBV10-3; D possibly corresponds to TRBD2 (7 bases). Trimming shortened V by 6 bases and J by 2 bases, and 14 bases separated the two germline ends. The CDR3 consists of 14 residues. Germline lookup yields CDR1 ENHRY and CDR2 SYGVKD. The CDR3 DNA reads as TGTGCCATCAGAAGGGGGAGGGAGACCTACGAGCAGTACTTC. Translating it yields CAIRRGRETYEQYF.